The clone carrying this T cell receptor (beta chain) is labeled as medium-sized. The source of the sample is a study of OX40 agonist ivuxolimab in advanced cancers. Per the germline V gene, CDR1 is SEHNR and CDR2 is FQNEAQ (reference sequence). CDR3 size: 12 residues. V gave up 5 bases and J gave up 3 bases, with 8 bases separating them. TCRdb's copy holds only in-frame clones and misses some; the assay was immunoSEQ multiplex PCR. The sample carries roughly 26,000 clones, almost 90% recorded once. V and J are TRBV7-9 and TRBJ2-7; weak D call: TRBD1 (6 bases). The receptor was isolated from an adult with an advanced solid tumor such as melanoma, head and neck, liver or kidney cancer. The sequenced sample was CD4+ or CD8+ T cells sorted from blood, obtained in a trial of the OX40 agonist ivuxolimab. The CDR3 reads CASSPTGYEQYF. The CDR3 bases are TGTGCCAGCAGCCCGACAGGCTACGAGCAGTACTTC.